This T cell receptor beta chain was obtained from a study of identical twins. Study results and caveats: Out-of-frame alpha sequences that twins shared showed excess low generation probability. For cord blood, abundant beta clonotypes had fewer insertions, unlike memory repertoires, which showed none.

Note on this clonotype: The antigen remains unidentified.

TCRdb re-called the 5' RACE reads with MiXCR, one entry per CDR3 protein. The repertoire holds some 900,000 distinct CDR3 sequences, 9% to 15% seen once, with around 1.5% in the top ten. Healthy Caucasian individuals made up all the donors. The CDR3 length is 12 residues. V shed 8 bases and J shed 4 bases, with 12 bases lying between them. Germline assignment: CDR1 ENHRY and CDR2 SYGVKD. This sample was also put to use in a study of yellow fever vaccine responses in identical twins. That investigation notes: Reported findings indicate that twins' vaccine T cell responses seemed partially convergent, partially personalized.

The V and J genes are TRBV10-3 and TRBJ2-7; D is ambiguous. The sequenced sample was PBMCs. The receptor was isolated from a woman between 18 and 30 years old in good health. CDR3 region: CAIGEGVYEQYF. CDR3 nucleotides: TGTGCCATCGGGGAAGGAGTTTACGAGCAGTACTTC.